This T cell receptor beta chain was retrieved from a study of blood T cell repertoires in COVID-19. Study-level background: The study drew acute and convalescent COVID-19 samples from the United States, Italy and Spain. Sample material is recorded as cDNA or gDNA derived from T cells, B-cell-depleted T cells, or PBMCs.

Original handling: Amplifying reference gene primers gave estimates of nucleated cell counts. TCRdb keeps only in-frame clones here, not all; method: immunoSEQ multiplex PCR. Clonal size and the V and J genes are those of that table, whereas D and trimming came from the DNA. Altogether fewer than 300,000 clones are present, approximately 85% being singletons, with the ten largest covering 9% to 9.5%. The sequence came from a man between 18 and 35 years old with active or convalescent COVID-19. The sample comprised peripheral blood.

CDR3 in DNA: TGTGCCAGCAGCCAAGATCTTAAGGGGCGAGAACATGGCTACACCTTC. Encoded protein: CASSQDLKGREHGYTF. The chain combines TRBV4-2 with TRBJ1-2, with D possibly TRBD1 on 5 matching bases. Germline lookup yields CDR1 LGHNA and CDR2 YNFKEQ. The CDR3 has 16 amino acids. The V end was cut by 0 bases, the J end by 6 bases, with 17 bases between.